Shown below are 14 T cell receptor beta chains from a single sample sequenced in a study of Graves' ophthalmopathy and Graves' hyperthyroidism. Beta-chain TCR CDR3 regions were amplified from RNA transcripts. HTBI primers primed a first-round RT-PCR, and a second-round multiplex PCR followed. MiXCR, applied by TCRdb to the multiplex PCR reads, yields one record per CDR3 protein. The sample holds about 740,000 distinct CDR3 sequences, 35% to 50% seen once. Sequencing used peripheral blood. The receptors originated from an adult man with Graves' ophthalmopathy.

Regarding this clonotype: As the CDR3 is not closed by the conserved phenylalanine or tryptophan, this likely results from a read error. This chain joins TRBV25-1 and TRBJ1-5; TRBD1 matches at 8 bases. Trimming took 4 bases from V and 13 from J; bases not matched to a gene: 15. Germline-derived CDR1 and CDR2 are MGHDK and SYGVNS. This CDR3 comprises 15 residues. CDR3: CASSAHGQGTYGQHL. Here the CDR3 DNA reads TGTGCCAGCAGTGCTCACGGACAGGGTACTTATGGACAGCATCTT.

The genes are TRBV6-6 and TRBJ2-6; no definite D call. V was clipped by 0 bases and J by 0 bases, with 12 bases between them. The length of the CDR3 is 18 residues. CDR1 is MNHNY, CDR2 SVGAGI, per germline (reference sequence). The CDR3 region has the DNA TGTGCCAGCAGTTACTCGATAGTCGGTCTCTCTGGGGCCAACGTCCTGACTTTC. It specifies CASSYSIVGLSGANVLTF.

The chain is built from TRBV7-2 and TRBJ2-7, with TRBD2 matching over 7 bases. CDR1 is SGHTA and CDR2 is FQGNSA in the germline V gene. The CDR3 has 15 residues. The J segment lost 2 bases and the V segment lost 5 bases, leaving 9 bases of the junction unmatched. The chain's CDR3 is CASSGRREVTYEQYF. The DNA for the CDR3 is TGTGCCAGCAGCGGTCGACGGGAGGTCACCTACGAGCAGTACTTC.

This clonotype was detected once. V is TRBV7-9 and J is TRBJ1-4; D call uncertain. With 5 bases removed from V and 7 bases from J, the gap between germline ends came to 11 bases. The CDR3 contains 13 residues. CDR1 is SEHNR, CDR2 FQNEAQ, per germline (reference sequence). The CDR3 here is CASSPQTLEKLFF. CDR3 sequence (DNA): TGTGCCAGCAGCCCTCAGACTCTTGAAAAACTGTTTTTT.

J is TRBJ2-5 and V is TRBV7-9; no firm D call. This CDR3 is 13 amino acids long. V lost 8 bases and J lost 2, with 12 bases in between. CDR1 is SEHNR, CDR2 FQNEAQ, per germline (reference sequence). Here the CDR3 reads CASEPDGQETQYF. For the CDR3, the DNA is TGTGCCAGCGAACCGGACGGACAAGAGACCCAGTACTTC.

With regard to this clonotype: This may stem from a read error, because a much larger clone lies one nucleotide away. No conserved phenylalanine or tryptophan is present at the end of the CDR3, so a read error is the likely explanation. The chain couples TRBV4-1 to TRBJ2-5, with TRBD2 identical over 7 bases. The germline V gene has CDR1 MGHRA and CDR2 YSYEKL. V dropped 1 base and J dropped 7; count of bases not matched to a gene: 3. This CDR3 contains 13 residues. The CDR3 loop is CASSQGTRGTQYC. The CDR3, as DNA: TGCGCCAGCAGCCAAGGGACTAGAGGGACCCAGTACTGC.

The J gene is TRBJ1-2, the V gene TRBV7-3, with a weak D call TRBD1 (5 bases). V lost 7 bases to trimming and J lost 8 bases, with 14 bases between them. CDR3 length: 12 residues. In germline, CDR1 is SGHTA, CDR2 FQGTGA. The CDR3 DNA follows: TGTGCCAGCACTCCCTCCAGGGAGGGCTACACCTTC. Translating gives CASTPSREGYTF.

In its sample, this clonotype was seen a few times. Germline is not matched at one junction end, which may reflect a read error. The chain couples TRBV10-3 to TRBJ2-5; possibly TRBD2 for D (5 bases). This CDR3 comprises 13 residues. CDR1 ENHRY and CDR2 SYGVKD come from the germline V gene. The CDR3 is CASSWQRQETQYF. The CDR3 coding sequence is TGTGCCAGCAGTTGGCAGCGGCAAGAGACCCAGTACTTC.

This chain joins TRBV25-1 and TRBJ1-2, with unresolved D. CDR3 length: 14 residues. V lost 8 bases, J lost 3 bases, and 16 bases lay in between. Looked up from germline, CDR1 is MGHDK and CDR2 is SYGVNS. CDR3 region: CASYPAPGYYGYTF. CDR3 nucleotides: TGTGCCAGCTACCCCGCCCCAGGATACTATGGCTACACCTTC.

The chain uses TRBV20-1 and TRBJ2-7, with 7 bases identical to TRBD2. J gave up 2 bases and V 3 bases, and 7 bases lay outside the gene matches. This CDR3 spans 14 amino acids. Germline V gene sequence: CDR1 DFQATT, CDR2 SNEGSKA (reference sequence). Written as DNA, the CDR3 is TGCAGTGCTAGGATGGGAGGGACTACCTACGAGCAGTACTTC. Protein product: CSARMGGTTYEQYF.

This clonotype has ten or more counts. This chain uses TRBV2 with TRBJ2-6; 9 nucleotides agree with TRBD1. The germline V gene has CDR1 SNHLY and CDR2 FYNNEI. V was clipped by 8 bases and J by 4 bases; unmatched bases: 6. The CDR3 runs to 15 residues. CDR3 sequence: CASGGTGTGANVLTF. Here the CDR3 DNA reads TGTGCCAGCGGGGGGACAGGGACAGGGGCCAACGTCCTGACTTTC. The entire variable domain, with the rest obtained from reference TRBV2 and TRBJ2-6, is as follows: EPEVTQTPSHQVTQMGQEVILRCVPISNHLYFYWYRQILGQKVEFLVSFYNNEISEKSEIFDDQFSVERPDGSNFTLKIRSTKLEDSAMYFCASGGTGTGANVLTFGAGSRLTVL.

This clonotype was picked up many times. V is TRBV7-2 and J is TRBJ1-2, with TRBD1 matching over 7 bases. CDR1 is SGHTA, CDR2 FQGNSA, per germline. CDR3 length: 14 residues. V lost 6 bases, J lost 5 bases, and 9 bases stayed unmatched. The CDR3 coding sequence is TGTGCCAGCAGTTCCCCAGAGGGGGCGTATGGCTACACCTTC. The encoded protein is CASSSPEGAYGYTF.

This clonotype was seen a few times. The V and J genes are TRBV20-1 and TRBJ2-7; D remains ambiguous. Germline V CDR1 and CDR2: DFQATT, SNEGSKA (reference sequence). V was clipped by 1 base and J by 1 base, with 8 bases between them. The CDR3 extends over 13 amino acids. The CDR3 here is CSARGTASYEQYF. DNA of the CDR3: TGCAGTGCTAGAGGAACAGCTTCCTACGAGCAGTACTTC.

The chain uses TRBV6-1 and TRBJ1-1, with a tentative D call TRBD1 (5 bases). V was trimmed by 3 bases and J by 7 bases, leaving 12 bases between them. The CDR3 is made up of 13 amino acids. Germline values: CDR1 MNHNS, CDR2 SASEGT. The CDR3 nucleotides read TGTGCCAGCAGTGACCGGGTTGGGGGTGAAGCTTTCTTT. Its translation: CASSDRVGGEAFF.